The following is a T cell receptor (beta chain) sequence with its context. Its antigen is unknown. The data derive from a study of cytomegalovirus exposure and HLA in healthy donors. Per germline, CDR1 SEHNR and CDR2 FQNEAQ (reference sequence). Trimming pared 2 bases from V and 7 bases from J, leaving 9 bases between. CDR3 length: 12 residues. The PCR used 60 Vbeta and 13 Jbeta primers. Libraries were prepared by immunoSEQ multiplex PCR; TCRdb keeps only in-frame clonotypes and omits some of them. The top ten hold 6% to 7.5% of the sample, which has about 160,000 clones, around 76% seen once. General study findings and limits: TCR beta chains numbering 164 were designated cytomegalovirus-associated. Most CMV-associated TCR beta chains were later found to appear HLA-restricted. Immune exposure data for these donors was limited to CMV serostatus.

The receptor comes from a middle-aged man in good health and CMV-seropositive. The chain couples TRBV7-9 to TRBJ2-7; perhaps TRBD2 as D (5 bases). Sequenced: PBMCs. The CDR3 loop is CASSLLTGEQYF. CDR3 in DNA: TGTGCCAGCAGCTTACTTACGGGAGAGCAGTACTTC.